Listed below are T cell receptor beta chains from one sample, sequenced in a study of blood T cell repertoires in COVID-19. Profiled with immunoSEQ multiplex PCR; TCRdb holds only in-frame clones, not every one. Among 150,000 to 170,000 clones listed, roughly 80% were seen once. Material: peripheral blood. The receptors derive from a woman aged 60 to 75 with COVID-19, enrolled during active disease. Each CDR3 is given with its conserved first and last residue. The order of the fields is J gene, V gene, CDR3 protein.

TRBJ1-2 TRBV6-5 CASSPGQGGYGYTF
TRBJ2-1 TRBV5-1 CASSFLPSGGLENEQFF
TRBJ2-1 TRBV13 CASSQLLAGGTNEQFF
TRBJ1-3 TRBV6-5 CASSYSGGPGNTIYF
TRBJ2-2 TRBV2 CASRADRAATGELFF
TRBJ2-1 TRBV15 CATSRDDATNNEQFF
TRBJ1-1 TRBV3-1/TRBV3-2 CASSHREDTEAFF
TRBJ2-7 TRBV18 CASSPRLAGGNEQYF
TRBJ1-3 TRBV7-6 CASSFQGTFGNTIYF
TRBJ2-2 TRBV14 CASRAPGTGELFF
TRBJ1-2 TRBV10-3 CAISEAATGSNTF
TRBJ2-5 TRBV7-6 CASSLAVGQGVGETQYF
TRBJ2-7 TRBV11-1 CASRRLAGGEPYEQYF
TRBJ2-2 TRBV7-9 CASSLAGGTPGELFF
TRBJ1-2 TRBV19 CASSTDLWGYTF
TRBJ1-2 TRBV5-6 CASRSNGLRQNYGYTF
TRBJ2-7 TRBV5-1 CASRLARGAYEQYF
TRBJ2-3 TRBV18 CASSPRRTSEKTDTQYF
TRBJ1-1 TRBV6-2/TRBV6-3 CASSGPPTANTEAFF
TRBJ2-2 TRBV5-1 CASSLRQGGITGELFF
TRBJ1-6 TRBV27 CASSHGQGVGNSPLHF
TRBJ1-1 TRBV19 CASSPRQGATEAFF
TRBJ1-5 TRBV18 CASSENRGNQPQHF
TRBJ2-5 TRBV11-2 CASSLGVGGETQYF
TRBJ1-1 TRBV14 CASSRSGGRFTEAFF
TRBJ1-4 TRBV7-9 CASSPGTGGEKLFF
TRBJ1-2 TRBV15 CATSRSGQTYGYTF
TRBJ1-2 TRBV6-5 CAAAAGGDRLGYTF
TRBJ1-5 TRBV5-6 CASSLGVGTARSNQPQHF
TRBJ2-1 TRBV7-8 CASTLNTGQYNEQFF
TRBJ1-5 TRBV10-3 CAIMAEVNQPQHF
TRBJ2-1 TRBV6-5 CASSAPGLASNEQFF
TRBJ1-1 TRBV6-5 CASSRRDSLNTEAFF
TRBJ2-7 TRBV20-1 CSASILVDYEQYF
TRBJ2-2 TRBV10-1 CASGTTNTGELFF
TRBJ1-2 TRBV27 CASSLNRVEGYTF
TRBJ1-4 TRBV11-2 CASSLGGRGADEKLFF
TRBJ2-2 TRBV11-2 CASSIGTSGARELFF
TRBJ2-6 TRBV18 CASSLGQGRSGANVLTF
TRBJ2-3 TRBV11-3 CASSSGEVDTQYF
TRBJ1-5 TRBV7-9 CASSLGGNSNQPQHF
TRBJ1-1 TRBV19 CASTIDGATGGAFF
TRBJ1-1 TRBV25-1 CASSEGTGPRTEAFF
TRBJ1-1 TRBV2 CASTSTPSPNTEAFF
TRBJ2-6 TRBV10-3 CAIRDSSGANVLTF
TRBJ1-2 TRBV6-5 CASSYSGTGGDGYTF
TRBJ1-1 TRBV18 CASSPDRKNTEAFF
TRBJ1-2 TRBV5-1 CASSPAPIGTGSNYGYTF
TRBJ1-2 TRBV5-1 CASSSGWGDEGYTF
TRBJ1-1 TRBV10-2 CASGHLNTEAFF